What follows is one T cell receptor beta chain and its context. The sample belongs to a study of technical replicates of blood from a few donors. Sequenced by immunoSEQ multiplex PCR; TCRdb stores in-frame clones only, minus some. This table holds tens of thousands of clones, more than 95% found once. J gave up 4 bases and V 2 bases, and 9 bases lay outside the gene matches. In germline, CDR1 is SGHAT, CDR2 FQNNGV. CDR3 length equals 19 residues. The rearrangement uses TRBV11-2 and TRBJ2-2; 14 nucleotides line up with TRBD2. The sample was T cells isolated from PBMCs. This sequence originates from a human donor in good health. In nucleotides, the CDR3 is TGTGCCAGCAGCTTATCTTGGACTAGCGGGAGGATCATCACCGGGGAGCTGTTTTTT. As protein: CASSLSWTSGRIITGELFF.